Only one count was recorded for the clone carrying this TCR beta chain. TCRdb's table, derived via immunoSEQ multiplex PCR, lists solely in-frame clones and lacks some. The repertoire holds roughly 81,000 clones, with approximately 82% as singletons. CDR3 length: 14 residues. Germline CDR1 and CDR2: SGHVS and FQNEAQ. The V segment lost 5 bases and the J segment 3 bases; nucleotides outside the gene matches: 6. This sample stems from a study of control samples from healthy donors and cancer patients. This TCR came from a man aged 55 to 69 with head and neck cancer. Specimen: PBMCs. The chain recombines TRBV7-8 with TRBJ2-5; the match to TRBD1 covers 7 bases. CDR3 DNA sequence: TGTGCCAGCAGCCCCCGGGACAGAGAAGAGACCCAGTACTTC. Protein sequence: CASSPRDREETQYF.